The following is a TCR beta chain sequence with its context. After removal of 2 bases from V and 6 bases from J, the junction contained 7 bases not matched to a gene. The CDR3 runs to 15 residues. The germline V gene encodes CDR1 SGHRS and CDR2 YFSETQ. The data originate from a study of blood T cell repertoires in COVID-19. Whole-study context: COVID-19 samples collected from the United States, Italy and Spain covered acute and convalescent phases.

Authors' processing steps: Estimation of nucleated cell counts relied on the amplification of reference gene primers. TCRdb keeps only in-frame clones here, not all; method: immunoSEQ multiplex PCR. V, J and clone size reflect that table, while D and trimming were determined from the DNA. The sample shows under 350,000 clones, about 89% of them seen only once. The chain carries TRBV5-1 and TRBJ1-2; 10 bases match TRBD1. The source is a man between 35 and 55 years old with acute or convalescent COVID-19. Sample: peripheral blood. The CDR3 loop is CASSFGDRGSDGYTF. CDR3 coding DNA: TGCGCCAGCAGCTTTGGGGACAGGGGCAGCGATGGCTACACCTTC.